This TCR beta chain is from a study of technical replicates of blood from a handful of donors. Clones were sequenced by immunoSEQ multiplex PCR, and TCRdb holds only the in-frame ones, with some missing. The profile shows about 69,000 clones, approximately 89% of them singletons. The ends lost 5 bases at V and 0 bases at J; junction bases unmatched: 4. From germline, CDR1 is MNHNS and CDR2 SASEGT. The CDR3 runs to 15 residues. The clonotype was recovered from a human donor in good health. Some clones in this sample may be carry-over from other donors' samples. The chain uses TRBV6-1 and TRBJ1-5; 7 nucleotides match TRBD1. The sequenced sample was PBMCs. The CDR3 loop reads CASSRTGNSNQPQHF. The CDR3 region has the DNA TGTGCCAGCAGTCGGACAGGTAATAGCAATCAGCCCCAGCATTTT.